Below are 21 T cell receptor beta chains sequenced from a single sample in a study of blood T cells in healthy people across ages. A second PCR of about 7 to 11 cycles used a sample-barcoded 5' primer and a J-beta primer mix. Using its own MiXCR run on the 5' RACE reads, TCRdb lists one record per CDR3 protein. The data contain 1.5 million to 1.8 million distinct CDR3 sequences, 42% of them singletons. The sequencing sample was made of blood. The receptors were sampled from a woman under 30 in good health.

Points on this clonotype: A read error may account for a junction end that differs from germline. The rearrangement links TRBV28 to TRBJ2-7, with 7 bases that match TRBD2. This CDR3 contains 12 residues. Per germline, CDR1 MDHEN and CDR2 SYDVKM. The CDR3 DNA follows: TGTGCCAGCAGTTTAGGGGACTACCAGCAGTACTTC. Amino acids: CASSLGDYQQYF.

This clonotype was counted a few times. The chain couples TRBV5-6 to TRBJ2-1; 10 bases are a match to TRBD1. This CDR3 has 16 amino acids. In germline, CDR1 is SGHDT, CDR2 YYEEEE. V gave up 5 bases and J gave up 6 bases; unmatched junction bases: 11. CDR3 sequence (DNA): TGTGCCAGCAGTTCGGACGGGACAGGGGATCTCAATGAGCAGTTCTTC. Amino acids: CASSSDGTGDLNEQFF.

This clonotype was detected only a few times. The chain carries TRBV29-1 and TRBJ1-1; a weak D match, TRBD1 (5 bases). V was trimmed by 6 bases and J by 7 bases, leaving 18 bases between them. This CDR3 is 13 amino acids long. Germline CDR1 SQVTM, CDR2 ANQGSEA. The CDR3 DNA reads TGCAGCGTCGCACCGCGACAACAGGTTGAAGCTTTCTTT. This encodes CSVAPRQQVEAFF.

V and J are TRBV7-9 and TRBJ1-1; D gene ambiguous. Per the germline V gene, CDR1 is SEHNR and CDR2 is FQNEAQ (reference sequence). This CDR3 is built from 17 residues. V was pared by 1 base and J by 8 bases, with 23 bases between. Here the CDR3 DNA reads TGTGCCAGCAGCTTAGTAGTAGGGCCTCCTGAAGCCCGAGAAGCTTTCTTT. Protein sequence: CASSLVVGPPEAREAFF.

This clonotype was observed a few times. Here the CDR3 reads CSARVRQQNTEAFF. DNA for the CDR3: TGCAGTGCTAGAGTCAGACAGCAGAACACTGAAGCTTTCTTT. The chain is built from TRBV20-1 and TRBJ1-1, with D possibly being TRBD1 (5 bases). There are 14 residues in the CDR3. Germline CDR1 reads DFQATT; CDR2 reads SNEGSKA (reference sequence). V dropped 1 base and J dropped 1 base, with 10 bases sitting between them.

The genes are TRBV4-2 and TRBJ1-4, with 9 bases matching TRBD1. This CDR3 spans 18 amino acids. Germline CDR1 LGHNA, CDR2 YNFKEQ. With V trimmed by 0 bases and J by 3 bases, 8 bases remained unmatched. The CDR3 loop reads CASSQEGYGQGSNEKLFF. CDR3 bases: TGTGCCAGCAGCCAAGAAGGGTACGGACAGGGGTCTAATGAAAAACTGTTTTTT.

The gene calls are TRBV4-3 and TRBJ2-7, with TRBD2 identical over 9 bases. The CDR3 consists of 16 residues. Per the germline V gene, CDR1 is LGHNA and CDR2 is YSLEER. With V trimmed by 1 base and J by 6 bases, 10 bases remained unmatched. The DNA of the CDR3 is TGCGCCAGCAGCCAAGCTTTAGCGGGAGTCAACTGCGAGCAGTACTTC. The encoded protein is CASSQALAGVNCEQYF.

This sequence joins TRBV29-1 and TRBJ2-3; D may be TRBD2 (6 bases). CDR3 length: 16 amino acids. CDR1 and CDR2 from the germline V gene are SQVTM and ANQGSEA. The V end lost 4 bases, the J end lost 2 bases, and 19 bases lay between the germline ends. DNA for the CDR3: TGCAGCGTTGCTCTCACGGTAGGGACTCTCACAGATACGCAGTATTTT. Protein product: CSVALTVGTLTDTQYF.

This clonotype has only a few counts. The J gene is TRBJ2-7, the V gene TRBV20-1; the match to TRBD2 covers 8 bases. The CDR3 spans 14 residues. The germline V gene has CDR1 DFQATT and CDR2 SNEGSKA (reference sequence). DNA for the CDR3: TGCAGGGGTCATAAGACTAGCGACTCCTACGAGCAGTACTTC. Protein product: CRGHKTSDSYEQYF.

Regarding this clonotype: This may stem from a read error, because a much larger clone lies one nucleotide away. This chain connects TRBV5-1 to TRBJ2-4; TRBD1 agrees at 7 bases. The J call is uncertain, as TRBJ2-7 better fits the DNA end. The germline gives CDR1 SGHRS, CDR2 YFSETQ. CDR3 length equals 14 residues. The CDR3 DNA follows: TGCGCCAGCAGCTGGGGGACAGAAAACTACGAGCAGTACTTC. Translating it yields CASSWGTENYEQYF.

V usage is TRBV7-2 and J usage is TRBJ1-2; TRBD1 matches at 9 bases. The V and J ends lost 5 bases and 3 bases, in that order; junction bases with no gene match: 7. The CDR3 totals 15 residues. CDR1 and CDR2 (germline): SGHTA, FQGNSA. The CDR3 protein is CASSTMTGGHYGYTF. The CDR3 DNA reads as TGTGCCAGCAGCACCATGACAGGGGGACACTATGGCTACACCTTC.

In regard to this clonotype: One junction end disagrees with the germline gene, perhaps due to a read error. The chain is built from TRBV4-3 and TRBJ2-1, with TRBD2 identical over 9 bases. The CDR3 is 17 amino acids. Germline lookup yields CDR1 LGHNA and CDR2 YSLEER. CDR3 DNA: TGCGCCAGCAGCCAACAAACTAGCGGGCTTTACTACAAAGAGCAGTTCTTC. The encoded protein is CASSQQTSGLYYKEQFF.

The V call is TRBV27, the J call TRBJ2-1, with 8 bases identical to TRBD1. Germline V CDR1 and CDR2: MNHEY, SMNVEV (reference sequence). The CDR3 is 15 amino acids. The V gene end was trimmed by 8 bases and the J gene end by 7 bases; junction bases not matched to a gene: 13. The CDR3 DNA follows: TGTGCCAGCTCACGACAGGGGATTACACTGAATGAGCAGTTCTTC. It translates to CASSRQGITLNEQFF.

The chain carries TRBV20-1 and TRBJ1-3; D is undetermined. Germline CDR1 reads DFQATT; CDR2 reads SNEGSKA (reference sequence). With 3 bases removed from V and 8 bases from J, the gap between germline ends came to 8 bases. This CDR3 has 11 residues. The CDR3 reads CSASPGDTIYF. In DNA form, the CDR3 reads TGCAGTGCTAGTCCTGGGGACACCATATATTTT.

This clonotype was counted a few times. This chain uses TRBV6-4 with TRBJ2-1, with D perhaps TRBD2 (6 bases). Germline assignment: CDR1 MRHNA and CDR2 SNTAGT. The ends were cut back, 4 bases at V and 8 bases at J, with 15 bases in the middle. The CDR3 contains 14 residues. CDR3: CASSGGSGGDEQFF. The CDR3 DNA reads TGTGCCAGCAGTGGGGGTAGCGGCGGCGATGAGCAGTTCTTC.

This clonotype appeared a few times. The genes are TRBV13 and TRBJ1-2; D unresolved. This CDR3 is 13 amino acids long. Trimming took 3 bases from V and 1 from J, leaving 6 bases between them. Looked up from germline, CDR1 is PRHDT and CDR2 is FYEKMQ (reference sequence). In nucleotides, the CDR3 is TGTGCCAGCAGCTTCGGAGATAACTATGGCTACACCTTC. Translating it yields CASSFGDNYGYTF.

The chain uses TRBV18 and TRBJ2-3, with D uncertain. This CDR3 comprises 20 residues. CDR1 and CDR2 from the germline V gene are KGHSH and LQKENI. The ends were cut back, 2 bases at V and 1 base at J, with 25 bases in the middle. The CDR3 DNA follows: TGTGCCAGCTCACCAAATGCCTTAAACTACCGGAGACCGCGCACAGATACGCAGTATTTT. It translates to CASSPNALNYRRPRTDTQYF.

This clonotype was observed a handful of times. The CDR3 sequence: CASSEGVPFSNQPQHF. The CDR3, as DNA: TGTGCCAGCAGTGAAGGGGTGCCTTTTAGCAATCAGCCCCAGCATTTT. The chain combines TRBV6-1 with TRBJ1-5; D remains ambiguous. CDR1 MNHNS and CDR2 SASEGT come from the germline V gene. The CDR3 extends over 16 amino acids. V was pared by 1 base and J by 0 bases, with 10 bases between.

CDR3 amino acids: CASSQVGGGQETQYF. The CDR3 region has the DNA TGCGCCAGCAGCCAAGTGGGCGGGGGACAAGAGACCCAGTACTTC. The rearrangement uses TRBV4-1 and TRBJ2-5; TRBD2 matches 7 bases. The germline gives CDR1 MGHRA, CDR2 YSYEKL. The CDR3 covers 15 residues. Trimming at V came to 1 base and at J to 2 bases, leaving 4 bases not matched to a gene.

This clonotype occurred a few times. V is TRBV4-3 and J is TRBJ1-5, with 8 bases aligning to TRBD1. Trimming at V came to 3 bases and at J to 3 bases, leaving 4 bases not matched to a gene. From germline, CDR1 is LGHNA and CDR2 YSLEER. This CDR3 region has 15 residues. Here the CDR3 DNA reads TGCGCCAGCAGCCAGTACAGGGGGTACAATCAGCCCCAGCATTTT. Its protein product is CASSQYRGYNQPQHF.

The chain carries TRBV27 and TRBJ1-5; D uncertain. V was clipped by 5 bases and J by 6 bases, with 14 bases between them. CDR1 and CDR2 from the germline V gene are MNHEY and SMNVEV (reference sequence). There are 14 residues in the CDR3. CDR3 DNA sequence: TGTGCCAGCAGTCGGCCCCTAGTCGGTCAGCCCCAGCATTTT. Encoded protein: CASSRPLVGQPQHF.